The 9 T cell receptor beta chains presented below share a single source sample, sequenced in a study of T cells after yellow fever vaccination. TCRdb re-called the 5' RACE reads with MiXCR, one entry per CDR3 protein. The sample consists of roughly 340,000 distinct CDR3 sequences, roughly 9.4% of them appearing once. The sequences come from PBMCs, collected on the day of the first yellow fever vaccination. The receptor source for this set is a man between 18 and 35 years old who received the YFV17D yellow fever vaccine.

In this sample, this clonotype turned up a few times. The V gene is TRBV12-5, the J gene TRBJ2-7, with 7 bases matching TRBD1. The V segment lost 9 bases and the J segment 4 bases; nucleotides outside the gene matches: 6. CDR3 length equals 12 residues. In germline, CDR1 is LGHNT, CDR2 FRNRAP. CDR3 amino acids: CASEGGAYEQYF. CDR3 coding DNA: TGTGCTAGCGAAGGGGGCGCGTACGAGCAGTACTTC.

This clonotype was counted only a few times. The chain couples TRBV4-1 to TRBJ1-5; possibly TRBD1 for D (6 bases). The CDR3 totals 15 residues. The ends were cut back, 4 bases at V and 7 bases at J, with 17 bases in the middle. Germline V lookup: CDR1 MGHRA, CDR2 YSYEKL. CDR3 residues: CASSPLRGTSQPQHF. Here the CDR3 DNA reads TGCGCCAGCAGCCCACTCAGGGGAACGTCCCAGCCCCAGCATTTT.

This clonotype was seen a few times. The chain recombines TRBV5-5 with TRBJ2-2; D is perhaps TRBD1 (7 bases). The CDR3 sequence is 17 residues long. Germline CDR1 reads SGHKS; CDR2 reads YYEKEE (reference sequence). Trimming stripped 4 bases from V and 5 bases from J, with 21 bases between. The chain's CDR3 is CASSRRATGAGTGELFF. CDR3 bases: TGTGCCAGCAGCCGGAGGGCCACAGGGGCGGGGACCGGGGAGCTGTTTTTT.

The J gene is TRBJ1-4, the V gene TRBV4-1; D is unresolved. Germline values: CDR1 MGHRA, CDR2 YSYEKL. This CDR3 is built from 16 residues. Trimming shortened V by 1 base and J by 0 bases, and 9 bases separated the two germline ends. As DNA, the CDR3 is TGCGCCAGCAGCCAAGGTCCGGGGTCAACTAATGAAAAACTGTTTTTT. Translation gives CASSQGPGSTNEKLFF.

CDR3 nucleotides: TGTGCCAGCATGACTTCGACTAGCGCGAGCTCCTACGAGCAGTACGTC. It is translated as CASMTSTSASSYEQYV. V is TRBV3-1 and J is TRBJ2-7; 8 bases match TRBD2. Germline CDR1 LGHDT, CDR2 YNNKEL (reference sequence). This CDR3 contains 16 residues. With V trimmed by 7 bases and J by 0 bases, 11 bases remained unmatched.

This clonotype was seen a handful of times. This sequence joins TRBV20-1 and TRBJ1-1; D might be TRBD1 (5 bases). The CDR3 runs 15 residues. The V end was cut by 0 bases, the J end by 4 bases, with 15 bases between. Germline-derived CDR1 and CDR2 are DFQATT and SNEGSKA (reference sequence). The CDR3 DNA is TGCAGTGCTAGAGATGGGGGGGGGTCGGCCACTGAAGCTTTCTTT. It encodes CSARDGGGSATEAFF.

This clonotype was counted a few times. This sequence joins TRBV9 and TRBJ1-5; no firm D call. The CDR3 length is 12 residues. Germline values: CDR1 SGDLS, CDR2 YYNGEE. Trimming stripped 3 bases from V and 2 bases from J, with 3 bases between. DNA of the CDR3: TGTGCCAGCAGCGCTGGCAATCAGCCCCAGCATTTT. Its protein product is CASSAGNQPQHF.

This chain joins TRBV5-1 and TRBJ1-2, with D perhaps TRBD1 (5 bases). This CDR3 comprises 14 residues. Trimming took 4 bases from V and 8 from J, leaving 18 bases between them. Germline CDR1 SGHRS, CDR2 YFSETQ. DNA of the CDR3: TGCGCCAGCAGCCCAGGCGGAGGGGTGCCGGGCTACACCTTC. This encodes CASSPGGGVPGYTF.

V and J are TRBV3-1 and TRBJ2-2, with D possibly matching TRBD1 (6 bases). The V end lost 4 bases, the J end lost 6 bases, and 18 bases lay between the germline ends. There are 16 residues in the CDR3. Germline CDR1 reads LGHDT; CDR2 reads YNNKEL (reference sequence). CDR3 DNA: TGTGCCAGCAGCCTCGGGACACCAACCGCCGCCGGGGAGCTGTTTTTT. Its translation is CASSLGTPTAAGELFF.